Below, 21 T cell receptor beta chains from the same sample are listed, as sequenced in a study of T cell changes during pregnancy in multiple sclerosis. Method: immunoSEQ multiplex PCR; TCRdb's copy keeps in-frame clones and lacks some. There are about 110,000 clones in the sample; 85% to 95% occur only once, and over 0.65% lies in the top ten. The material sequenced was peripheral blood, taken in the third trimester of pregnancy. The receptor source for this set is a female donor in good health, enrolled as a control in a pregnancy study.

V usage is TRBV7-2 and J usage is TRBJ1-3; 9 bases fit TRBD1. The CDR3 is 14 amino acids. In germline, CDR1 is SGHTA, CDR2 FQGNSA. Trimming took 6 bases from V and 7 from J; bases not matched to a gene: 7. CDR3 loop: CASRGTGTGNTIYF. The CDR3 DNA follows: TGTGCCAGCAGGGGGACAGGGACCGGTAACACCATATATTTT.

The chain uses TRBV4-3 and TRBJ1-2, with 8 bases identical to TRBD1. Per germline, CDR1 LGHNA and CDR2 YSLEER. CDR3 length equals 13 residues. J gave up 6 bases and V 2 bases, and 2 bases lay outside the gene matches. CDR3 loop: CASSQRTGHGYTF. CDR3 nucleotide sequence: TGCGCCAGCAGCCAACGGACAGGGCATGGCTACACCTTC.

This sequence joins TRBV27 and TRBJ2-3, with a weak D call TRBD1 (7 bases). Trimming took off 3 bases at V and 2 bases at J, with 12 bases between the two ends. Per germline, CDR1 MNHEY and CDR2 SMNVEV (reference sequence). This CDR3 has 15 residues. The CDR3 DNA sequence: TGTGCCAGCAGTTTGGAGGGGGCGCACACAGATACGCAGTATTTT. As protein: CASSLEGAHTDTQYF.

The count of this clone is one. J is TRBJ1-1 and V is TRBV4-3; possibly TRBD1 for D (6 bases). CDR1 and CDR2 (germline): LGHNA, YSLEER. This CDR3 spans 16 amino acids. Trimming left V 1 base short and J 0 bases short, with 12 bases between. CDR3 in DNA: TGCGCCAGCAGCCAAGGGACGGGACAAATGAACACTGAAGCTTTCTTT. Amino acid sequence: CASSQGTGQMNTEAFF.

The gene calls are TRBV19 and TRBJ1-2; D gene uncertain. V was clipped by 0 bases and J by 1 base, with 9 bases between them. The germline gives CDR1 LNHDA, CDR2 SQIVND (reference sequence). The CDR3 is 15 amino acids. The CDR3 loop reads CASSIDLEVNYGYTF. The CDR3 nucleotides read TGTGCCAGTAGTATAGATTTAGAGGTTAACTATGGCTACACCTTC. The whole variable domain, filled in from reference TRBV19 and TRBJ1-2, reads DGGITQSPKYLFRKEGQNVTLSCEQNLNHDAMYWYRQDPGQGLRLIYYSQIVNDFQKGDIAEGYSVSREKKESFPLTVTSAQKNPTAFYLCASSIDLEVNYGYTFGSGTRLTVV.

This chain's CDR3 is CATSTGTGEQPQHF. DNA for the CDR3: TGTGCCACCAGCACAGGGACAGGGGAACAGCCCCAGCATTTT. The chain employs TRBV15 and TRBJ1-5, with 10 bases fitting TRBD1. V shed 4 bases and J 7 bases; nucleotides not matched to a gene: 4. The V gene's germline CDR1 is LNHNV and CDR2 YYDKDF (reference sequence). This CDR3 has 14 residues.

The rearrangement joins TRBV7-6 to TRBJ2-7; 10 positions agree with TRBD1. Germline V gene sequence: CDR1 SGHVS, CDR2 FNYEAQ. CDR3 length: 14 amino acids. Trimming removed 4 bases from V and 5 bases from J; junction bases left unmatched: 5. The CDR3 protein is CASSSGTGVHEQYF. In nucleotides, the CDR3 is TGTGCCAGCAGCTCCGGGACAGGGGTCCACGAGCAGTACTTC.

V and J are TRBV19 and TRBJ2-7; 14 bases align to TRBD2. Germline values: CDR1 LNHDA, CDR2 SQIVND (reference sequence). The CDR3 consists of 17 residues. The V segment lost 5 bases and the J segment 2 bases; nucleotides outside the gene matches: 8. CDR3 DNA sequence: TGTGCCAGTAGTCCTGGACTAGCGGGGGGACCTCCCTACGAGCAGTACTTC. It yields the protein CASSPGLAGGPPYEQYF. Combining the CDR3 with reference TRBV19 and TRBJ2-7 gives the whole variable domain DGGITQSPKYLFRKEGQNVTLSCEQNLNHDAMYWYRQDPGQGLRLIYYSQIVNDFQKGDIAEGYSVSREKKESFPLTVTSAQKNPTAFYLCASSPGLAGGPPYEQYFGPGTRLTVT.

The J gene is TRBJ1-3, the V gene TRBV30, with D tentatively TRBD1 (5 bases). The CDR3 spans 16 residues. V gave up 3 bases and J gave up 0 bases, with 15 bases separating them. The V gene's germline CDR1 is GTSNPN and CDR2 SVGIG (reference sequence). This CDR3 reads CAWRGREGNSGNTIYF. CDR3 DNA: TGTGCCTGGAGGGGCCGGGAGGGGAACTCTGGAAACACCATATATTTT.

The genes are TRBV7-9 and TRBJ2-1; 14 nucleotides line up with TRBD2. The germline V gene has CDR1 SEHNR and CDR2 FQNEAQ (reference sequence). CDR3 size: 16 residues. With 1 base clipped from V and 7 bases from J, the junction kept 3 bases outside the gene matches. The CDR3 DNA reads TGTGCCAGCAGCTTAGGACTAGCGGGGGGGCGTAATGAGCAGTTCTTC. It codes for CASSLGLAGGRNEQFF.

The chain couples TRBV7-2 to TRBJ1-1; tentative D call: TRBD1 (5 bases). Trimming took 3 bases from V and 4 from J, leaving 9 bases between them. The CDR3 contains 13 residues. In germline, CDR1 is SGHTA, CDR2 FQGNSA. DNA of the CDR3: TGTGCCAGCAGCTTGCAGGGAGGCACTGAAGCTTTCTTT. Encoded protein: CASSLQGGTEAFF.

The gene calls are TRBV5-6 and TRBJ1-2; 7 bases are shared with TRBD1. Trimming took 3 bases from V and 7 from J; bases not matched to a gene: 12. Germline lookup yields CDR1 SGHDT and CDR2 YYEEEE. The CDR3 is 15 residues long. The CDR3 protein is CASSSVTGYSLGYTF. The DNA of the CDR3 is TGTGCCAGCAGCTCGGTGACAGGGTACTCTCTTGGCTACACCTTC.

The rearrangement uses TRBV6-1 and TRBJ2-1; D may be TRBD1 (6 bases). The germline V gene encodes CDR1 MNHNS and CDR2 SASEGT. Trimming took 1 base from V and 11 from J, leaving 15 bases between them. The CDR3 spans 14 residues. The CDR3 spells CASSEGVRGQKQFF. In DNA, the CDR3 is TGTGCCAGCAGTGAAGGTGTGAGGGGACAAAAGCAGTTCTTC.

V and J are TRBV7-8 and TRBJ1-4; D gene unclear. Germline loops: CDR1 SGHVS, CDR2 FQNEAQ. There are 16 residues in the CDR3. The V end lost 0 bases, the J end lost 0 bases, and 8 bases lay between the germline ends. CDR3 region: CASSLARLSTNEKLFF. DNA for the CDR3: TGTGCCAGCAGCTTAGCGCGGTTATCAACTAATGAAAAACTGTTTTTT. Combining the CDR3 with reference TRBV7-8 and TRBJ1-4 gives the whole variable domain GAGVSQSPRYKVAKRGQDVALRCDPISGHVSLFWYQQALGQGPEFLTYFQNEAQLDKSGLPSDRFFAERPEGSVSTLKIQRTQQEDSAVYLCASSLARLSTNEKLFFGSGTQLSVL.

This sequence joins TRBV11-3 and TRBJ1-2; D is uncertain. Germline V gene sequence: CDR1 SGHNT, CDR2 YENEEA. Trimming took 1 base from V and 1 from J, leaving 7 bases between them. The CDR3 consists of 14 residues. CDR3 amino acids: CASSLGGVNYGYTF. The CDR3 DNA is TGTGCCAGCAGCTTAGGCGGAGTTAACTATGGCTACACCTTC. The entire variable domain, with the rest obtained from reference TRBV11-3 and TRBJ1-2, is as follows: EAGVVQSPRYKIIEKKQPVAFWCNPISGHNTLYWYLQNLGQGPELLIRYENEEAVDDSQLPKDRFSAERLKGVDSTLKIQPAELGDSAVYLCASSLGGVNYGYTFGSGTRLTVV.

The chain links TRBV7-2 to TRBJ1-2, with D unclear. The CDR3 is 12 residues long. Per the germline V gene, CDR1 is SGHTA and CDR2 is FQGNSA. Trimming removed 5 bases from V and 7 bases from J, with 11 bases in between. The CDR3 bases are TGTGCCAGCAGCAAAGAGAACGGTGGCTACACCTTC. Amino acid sequence: CASSKENGGYTF.

The rearrangement links TRBV30 to TRBJ1-1; 7 bases are a match to TRBD1. The V and J ends lost 5 bases and 0 bases, in that order; junction bases with no gene match: 3. Germline V CDR1 and CDR2: GTSNPN, SVGIG (reference sequence). This CDR3 has 13 amino acids. The CDR3 DNA is TGTGCCTGGTTACAGGGGATGAACACTGAAGCTTTCTTT. This codes for CAWLQGMNTEAFF.

This clone was detected once. V gene TRBV19 combines with J gene TRBJ1-1, with no clear D. Trimming took 4 bases from V and 0 from J, leaving 6 bases between them. Germline-derived CDR1 and CDR2 are LNHDA and SQIVND (reference sequence). The CDR3 has 13 amino acids. The CDR3 spells CASSNQMNTEAFF. The DNA of the CDR3 is TGTGCCAGTAGTAATCAGATGAACACTGAAGCTTTCTTT.

The rearrangement links TRBV7-2 to TRBJ1-4; possible D gene TRBD1, 6 bases. Germline CDR1 and CDR2: SGHTA and FQGNSA. Trimming removed 5 bases at V and 14 bases at J, with 18 bases between. CDR3 size: 13 residues. The chain's CDR3 is CASSESLQQGLFF. The CDR3, as DNA: TGTGCCAGCAGCGAATCCCTACAACAGGGTCTGTTTTTT.

In this sample, this clone turned up once. The chain has TRBV7-6 and TRBJ2-5, with D uncertain. CDR1 and CDR2 from the germline V gene are SGHVS and FNYEAQ. The CDR3 is 16 residues long. Trimming left V 1 base short and J 5 bases short, with 17 bases between. DNA for the CDR3: TGTGCCAGCAGCTTAGGTCTAGGTGCGGTTGGGGAGACCCAGTACTTC. It translates to CASSLGLGAVGETQYF.

The J gene is TRBJ1-1, the V gene TRBV6-6, with a possible D match to TRBD1 (6 bases). This CDR3 has 14 amino acids. The germline CDR1 and CDR2 sequences are MNHNY and SVGAGI (reference sequence). Trimming shortened V by 2 bases and J by 5 bases, and 12 bases separated the two germline ends. The CDR3 sequence is CASSYTGHRTEAFF. DNA of the CDR3: TGTGCCAGCAGTTACACGGGACATAGGACTGAAGCTTTCTTT.